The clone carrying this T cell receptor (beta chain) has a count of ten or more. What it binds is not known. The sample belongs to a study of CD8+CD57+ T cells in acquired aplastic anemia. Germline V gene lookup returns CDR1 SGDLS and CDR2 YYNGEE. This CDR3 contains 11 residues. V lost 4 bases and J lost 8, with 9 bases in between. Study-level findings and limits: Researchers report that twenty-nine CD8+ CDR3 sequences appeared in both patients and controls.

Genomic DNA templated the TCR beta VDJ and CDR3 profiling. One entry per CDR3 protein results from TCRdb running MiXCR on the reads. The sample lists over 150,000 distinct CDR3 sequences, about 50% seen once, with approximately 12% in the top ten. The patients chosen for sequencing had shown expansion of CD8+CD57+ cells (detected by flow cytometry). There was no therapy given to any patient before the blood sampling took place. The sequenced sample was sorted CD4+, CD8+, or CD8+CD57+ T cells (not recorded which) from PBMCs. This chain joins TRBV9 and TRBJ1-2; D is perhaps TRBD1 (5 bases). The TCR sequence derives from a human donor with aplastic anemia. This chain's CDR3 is CASSTYRGYTF. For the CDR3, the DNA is TGTGCCAGCAGCACCTACAGGGGCTACACCTTC.